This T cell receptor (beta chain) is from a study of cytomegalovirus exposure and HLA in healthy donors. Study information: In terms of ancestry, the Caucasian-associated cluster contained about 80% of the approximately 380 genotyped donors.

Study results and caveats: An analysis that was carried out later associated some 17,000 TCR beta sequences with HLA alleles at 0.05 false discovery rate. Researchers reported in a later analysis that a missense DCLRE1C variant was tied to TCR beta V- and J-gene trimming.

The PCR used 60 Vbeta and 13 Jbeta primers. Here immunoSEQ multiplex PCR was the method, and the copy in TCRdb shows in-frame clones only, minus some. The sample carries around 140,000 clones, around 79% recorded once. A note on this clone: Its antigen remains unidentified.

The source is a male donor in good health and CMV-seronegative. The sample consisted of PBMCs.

This chain's CDR3 is CASSLRQGDGYTF. DNA for the CDR3: TGTGCCAGCAGCTTACGACAGGGTGATGGCTACACCTTC. This chain joins TRBV7-3 and TRBJ1-2; 7 bases are a match to TRBD1. CDR3 size: 13 residues. The germline CDR1 and CDR2 sequences are SGHTA and FQGTGA. Unmatched junction bases numbered 3, after V lost 2 bases and J lost 6 bases.